The text below deals with one T cell receptor beta chain. What it binds is unknown. CDR3 length: 14 amino acids. Between the trimmed V and J ends, which lost 4 bases and 8 bases, there was a span of 15 bases. The germline V gene has CDR1 MNHEY and CDR2 SVGAGI. This entry belongs to a study of cytomegalovirus exposure and HLA in healthy donors. The wider study: Out of 398 genotyped donors, roughly 80% belonged to the Caucasian-associated ancestry cluster. Study-wide results and limits: A later analysis linked a missense DCLRE1C variant to TCR beta V- and J-gene trimming. Researchers had no immune exposure information except CMV serostatus available.

Primers included in the PCR were 60 Vbeta and 13 Jbeta primers. Under the authors' procedure: Among the unique TCR beta chains that a later analysis counted, 75 million to 85 million in all, about 12 million were shared. Sequencing used immunoSEQ multiplex PCR; TCRdb keeps in-frame clones, though not all of them. Clone size and the V and J calls come from that table; the DNA yielded D and trimming. The data hold 200,000 or so clones, with about 85% observed a single time. The chain uses TRBV6-5 and TRBJ2-1, with a possible D match to TRBD2 (6 bases). The specimen sequenced was PBMCs. This receptor was taken from a male donor in good health and CMV-seropositive. CDR3 sequence reads: CASSFSGSRYEQFF. CDR3 sequence (DNA): TGTGCCAGCAGTTTCTCCGGGAGTAGGTATGAGCAGTTCTTC.